A single sample is the source of the 23 T cell receptor beta chains below, sequenced in a study of blood T cells in healthy people across ages. PCR was performed a second time for about 7 to 11 cycles using a sample-barcoded 5' primer and a J-beta primer mix. In TCRdb, the 5' RACE reads were re-called with MiXCR into one record per CDR3 protein. Of about 1.4 million distinct CDR3 sequences listed, approximately 60% were seen once; the top ten hold over 6.5%. Sequencing input: blood. Receptor source: a man aged 18 to 29 in good health.

V is TRBV7-9 and J is TRBJ1-2, with D tentatively TRBD1 (5 bases). This CDR3 is built from 12 residues. From germline, CDR1 is SEHNR and CDR2 FQNEAQ (reference sequence). The germline V and J ends were trimmed by 4 bases and 10 bases, with 13 bases remaining between them. DNA of the CDR3: TGTGCCAGCAGCTCCAATGGAGGGGACTACACCTTC. Amino acids: CASSSNGGDYTF.

This clonotype came up a few times. This chain connects TRBV20-1 to TRBJ2-7; D is unresolved. Trimming pared 4 bases from V and 2 bases from J, leaving 6 bases between. The CDR3 runs 11 residues. Germline V lookup: CDR1 DFQATT, CDR2 SNEGSKA (reference sequence). The CDR3 loop reads CSATDTYEQYF. CDR3 nucleotides: TGCAGTGCTACCGATACCTACGAGCAGTACTTC.

The rearrangement uses TRBV5-6 and TRBJ1-5; D is perhaps TRBD1 (6 bases). V gave up 6 bases and J gave up 5 bases, with 21 bases separating them. Germline assignment: CDR1 SGHDT and CDR2 YYEEEE. The CDR3 is 16 amino acids. Here the CDR3 reads CASMSSGAAYYQPQHF. For the CDR3, the DNA is TGTGCCAGCATGAGTTCGGGGGCGGCTTATTATCAGCCCCAGCATTTT.

The V call is TRBV12-3 or TRBV12-4, the J call TRBJ2-4, with TRBD2 matching 8 bases. The closer fit of TRBJ2-7 to the DNA end suggests the J call may be wrong. The length of the CDR3 is 13 residues. The CDR3 protein is CASISGTSHEQYF. CDR3 DNA: TGTGCCAGCATTAGCGGGACTTCCCACGAGCAGTACTTC.

The rearrangement uses TRBV7-8 and TRBJ2-7, with 9 nucleotides matching TRBD1. The trim removed 1 base at V and 5 bases at J, leaving 9 bases unmatched. This CDR3 is 16 amino acids long. Germline CDR1 and CDR2: SGHVS and FQNEAQ. The CDR3 bases are TGTGCCAGCAGCTTAGGGTACAGGGGGCGGGAGAACGAGCAGTACTTC. Protein sequence: CASSLGYRGRENEQYF. Complete variable domain (other parts from reference TRBV7-8 and TRBJ2-7): GAGVSQSPRYKVAKRGQDVALRCDPISGHVSLFWYQQALGQGPEFLTYFQNEAQLDKSGLPSDRFFAERPEGSVSTLKIQRTQQEDSAVYLCASSLGYRGRENEQYFGPGTRLTVT.

This sequence joins TRBV25-1 and TRBJ2-1; no clear D. Trimming shortened V by 6 bases and J by 8 bases, and 14 bases separated the two germline ends. Germline V lookup: CDR1 MGHDK, CDR2 SYGVNS. The CDR3 sequence is 13 residues long. The CDR3 loop reads CASRGWLNDEQFF. The CDR3 DNA follows: TGTGCCAGCAGGGGCTGGCTCAACGATGAGCAGTTCTTC. Drawing the rest from reference TRBV25-1 and TRBJ2-1, the complete variable domain is EADIYQTPRYLVIGTGKKITLECSQTMGHDKMYWYQQDPGMELHLIHYSYGVNSTEKGDLSSESTVSRIRTEHFPLTLESARPSHTSQYLCASRGWLNDEQFFGPGTRLTVL.

This chain joins TRBV10-3 and TRBJ1-2, with 7 bases fitting TRBD1. Per the germline V gene, CDR1 is ENHRY and CDR2 is SYGVKD. With V trimmed by 8 bases and J by 1 base, 7 bases remained unmatched. This CDR3 has 14 residues. The CDR3 nucleotides read TGTGCCATCGGGTCCGGGACAGATAACTATGGCTACACCTTC. Amino acids: CAIGSGTDNYGYTF.

This chain joins TRBV6-5 and TRBJ2-7, with D unclear. Germline-derived CDR1 and CDR2 are MNHEY and SVGAGI. V lost 0 bases to trimming and J lost 1 base, with 10 bases between them. The CDR3 sequence is 15 residues long. CDR3 protein: CASSYSGFGSYEQYF. In DNA, the CDR3 is TGTGCCAGCAGTTACTCAGGGTTTGGGTCCTACGAGCAGTACTTC.

This clonotype occurred a few times. V and J are TRBV4-2 and TRBJ2-1; no clear D gene. The CDR3 is 14 residues long. Germline V gene data show CDR1 as LGHNA and CDR2 as YNFKEQ. V dropped 0 bases and J dropped 15 bases, with 18 bases sitting between them. CDR3 in DNA: TGTGCCAGCAGCCAAGAAAGTGGCTTGGTATGGCGGTTCTTC. Amino acid sequence: CASSQESGLVWRFF.

The chain has TRBV12-3 or TRBV12-4 and TRBJ2-7; 10 positions match TRBD1. The CDR3 loop spans 16 amino acids. Trimming cost V 1 base and J 0 bases; bases outside gene matches: 3. The CDR3 bases are TGTGCCAGCAGTTTAGAGGACAGGGGGTACTCCTACGAGCAGTACTTC. It translates to CASSLEDRGYSYEQYF.

For the CDR3, the DNA is TGCGCCAGCAGCTTGGCGGCAGCTTATGGCTACACCTTC. Its protein is CASSLAAAYGYTF. V is TRBV5-1 and J is TRBJ1-2; D is ambiguous. V lost 0 bases and J 5 bases, leaving 8 bases between the germline ends. This CDR3 is 13 amino acids long. Germline CDR1 is SGHRS and CDR2 is YFSETQ.

This clonotype appeared a single time. V usage is TRBV10-3 and J usage is TRBJ2-1; 12 nucleotides align to TRBD2. The J call is in doubt because the DNA end fits TRBJ2-2 better. The CDR3 runs 17 residues. Germline CDR1 and CDR2: ENHRY and SYGVKD. CDR3 DNA sequence: TGTGCCATCGCCGGGCTAGCGGGAGGGCCGGGCACCGGGGAGCTGTTTTTT. Translated, it gives CAIAGLAGGPGTGELFF.

The chain combines TRBV6-5 with TRBJ2-4; maybe TRBD1 (6 bases). V gave up 0 bases and J gave up 13 bases, with 22 bases separating them. CDR3 length equals 16 residues. CDR1 is MNHEY, CDR2 SVGAGI, per germline. CDR3 residues: CASSYSPTGLLYVQYF. The CDR3 DNA reads TGTGCCAGCAGTTACTCTCCGACAGGACTCCTCTACGTGCAGTACTTC.

The rearrangement joins TRBV12-3 or TRBV12-4 to TRBJ1-2; the match to TRBD1 covers 10 bases. J lost 4 bases, V lost 4 bases, and 3 bases had no gene match. CDR3 size: 14 residues. This CDR3 reads CASSWDRGSYGYTF. In nucleotides, the CDR3 is TGTGCCAGCAGTTGGGACAGGGGAAGCTATGGCTACACCTTC.

This sequence joins TRBV20-1 and TRBJ1-2; perhaps TRBD1 as D (5 bases). Trimming took 4 bases from V and 4 from J, leaving 10 bases between them. From germline, CDR1 is DFQATT and CDR2 SNEGSKA (reference sequence). The length of the CDR3 is 12 residues. Here the CDR3 reads CSAKPGGYGYTF. For the CDR3, the DNA is TGCAGTGCTAAGCCGGGGGGCTATGGCTACACCTTC.

This clonotype was seen a few times. This chain links TRBV7-9 with TRBJ2-7, with D perhaps matching TRBD1 (6 bases). V dropped 5 bases and J dropped 0 bases, with 14 bases sitting between them. CDR1 is SEHNR and CDR2 is FQNEAQ in the germline V gene (reference sequence). This CDR3 is built from 15 residues. CDR3 protein: CASSHDRLSSYEQYF. The DNA of the CDR3 is TGTGCCAGCAGCCACGACAGGTTGAGCTCCTACGAGCAGTACTTC.

The CDR3 nucleotides read TGCAGCGGTAGCGGGAGGGCTAAAAACATTCAGTACTTC. It is translated as CSGSGRAKNIQYF. The chain employs TRBV29-1 and TRBJ2-4; 11 bases map to TRBD2. J lost 4 bases, V lost 7 bases, and 3 bases had no gene match. CDR3 length: 13 residues. From germline, CDR1 is SQVTM and CDR2 ANQGSEA. The entire variable domain, with the rest obtained from reference TRBV29-1 and TRBJ2-4, is as follows: SAVISQKPSRDICQRGTSLTIQCQVDSQVTMMFWYRQQPGQSLTLIATANQGSEATYESGFVIDKFPISRPNLTFSTLTVSNMSPEDSSIYLCSGSGRAKNIQYFGAGTRLSVL.

This clonotype has at least ten counts. The chain employs TRBV7-2 and TRBJ2-3; no definite D call. This CDR3 region has 13 residues. V lost 1 base and J 2 bases, leaving 4 bases between the germline ends. Germline CDR1 and CDR2: SGHTA and FQGNSA. For the CDR3, the DNA is TGTGCCAGCAGCTTAGTAGTCACAGATACGCAGTATTTT. Residues: CASSLVVTDTQYF.

The chain couples TRBV4-1 to TRBJ2-7, with 9 bases aligning to TRBD2. Germline V CDR1 and CDR2: MGHRA, YSYEKL. Unmatched junction bases numbered 3, after V lost 0 bases and J lost 3 bases. This CDR3 is built from 15 residues. The CDR3 coding sequence is TGCGCCAGCAGCCAAGAATCTAGCGGGGTCTACGAGCAGTACTTC. This encodes CASSQESSGVYEQYF.

This clonotype was picked up a small number of times. The CDR3 protein is CSAQPGGGEQYF. The CDR3 DNA is TGCAGCGCCCAGCCAGGGGGCGGCGAGCAGTACTTC. The V call is TRBV29-1, the J call TRBJ2-7; 8 bases align to TRBD1. Per germline, CDR1 SQVTM and CDR2 ANQGSEA. The CDR3 is made up of 12 amino acids. V gave up 7 bases and J gave up 6 bases; unmatched junction bases: 8.

This chain links TRBV27 with TRBJ1-3; TRBD1 is a possible D gene (5 bases). Trimming took off 6 bases at V and 9 bases at J, with 15 bases between the two ends. Germline V gene data show CDR1 as MNHEY and CDR2 as SMNVEV (reference sequence). This CDR3 is built from 13 residues. The CDR3: CASRQDKIGTIYF. CDR3 in DNA: TGTGCCAGCAGACAGGACAAAATAGGCACCATATATTTT.

This clonotype was counted many times. The junction shows a germline mismatch at one end, possibly a read error. The chain links TRBV7-2 to TRBJ2-5; perhaps TRBD1 as D (5 bases). The CDR3 has 14 amino acids. The germline gives CDR1 SGHTA, CDR2 FQGNSA. This CDR3 is CASSLRGSQETQYF. CDR3 coding DNA: TGTGCTAGCAGCTTAAGGGGTAGCCAAGAGACCCAGTACTTC.

V usage is TRBV7-2 and J usage is TRBJ1-2, with 11 bases aligning to TRBD1. This CDR3 is 16 amino acids long. Germline CDR1 SGHTA, CDR2 FQGNSA. The ends lost 1 base at V and 8 bases at J; junction bases unmatched: 9. The CDR3 nucleotides read TGTGCCAGCAGCTTAGTACGCGGGACAGGGGGAGGCGGCTACACCTTC. It specifies CASSLVRGTGGGGYTF.